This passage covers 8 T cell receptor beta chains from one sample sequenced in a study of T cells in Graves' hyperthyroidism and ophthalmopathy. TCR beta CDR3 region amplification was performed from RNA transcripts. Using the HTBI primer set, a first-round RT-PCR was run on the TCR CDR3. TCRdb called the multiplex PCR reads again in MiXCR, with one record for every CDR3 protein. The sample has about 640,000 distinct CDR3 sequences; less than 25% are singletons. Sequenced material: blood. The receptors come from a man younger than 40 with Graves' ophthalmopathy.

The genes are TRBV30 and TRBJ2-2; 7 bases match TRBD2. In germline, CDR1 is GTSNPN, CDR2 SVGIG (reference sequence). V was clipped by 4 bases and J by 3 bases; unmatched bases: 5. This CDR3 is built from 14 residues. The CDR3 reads CAWTLADYTGELFF. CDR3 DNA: TGTGCCTGGACTCTAGCGGACTACACCGGGGAGCTGTTTTTT.

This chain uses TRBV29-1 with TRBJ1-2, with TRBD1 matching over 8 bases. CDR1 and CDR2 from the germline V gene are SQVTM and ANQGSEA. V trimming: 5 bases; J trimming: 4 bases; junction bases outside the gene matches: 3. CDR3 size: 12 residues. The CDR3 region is CSVPDRGYGYTF. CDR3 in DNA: TGCAGCGTTCCCGACAGGGGCTATGGCTACACCTTC. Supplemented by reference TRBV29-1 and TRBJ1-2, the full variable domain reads SAVISQKPSRDICQRGTSLTIQCQVDSQVTMMFWYRQQPGQSLTLIATANQGSEATYESGFVIDKFPISRPNLTFSTLTVSNMSPEDSSIYLCSVPDRGYGYTFGSGTRLTVV.

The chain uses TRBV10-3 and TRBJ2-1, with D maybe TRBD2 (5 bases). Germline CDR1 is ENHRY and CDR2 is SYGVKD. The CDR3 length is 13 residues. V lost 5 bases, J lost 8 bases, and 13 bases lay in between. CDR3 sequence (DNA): TGTGCCATCAGTCCTGGGTTCGGGGATGAGCAGTTCTTC. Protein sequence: CAISPGFGDEQFF.

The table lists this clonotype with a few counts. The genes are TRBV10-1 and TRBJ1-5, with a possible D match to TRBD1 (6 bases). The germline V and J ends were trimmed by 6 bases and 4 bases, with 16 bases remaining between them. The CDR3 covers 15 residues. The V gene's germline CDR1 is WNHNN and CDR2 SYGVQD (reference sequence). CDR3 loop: CASRGPDSRNQPQHF. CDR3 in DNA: TGCGCCAGCAGAGGCCCGGACAGTCGGAATCAGCCCCAGCATTTT.

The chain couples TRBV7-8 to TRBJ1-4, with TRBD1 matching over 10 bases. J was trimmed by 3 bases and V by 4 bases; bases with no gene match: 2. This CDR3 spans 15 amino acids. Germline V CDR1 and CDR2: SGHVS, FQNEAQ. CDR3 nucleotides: TGTGCCAGCAGCTACGGGACAGGGGCTAATGAAAAACTGTTTTTT. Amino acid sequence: CASSYGTGANEKLFF.

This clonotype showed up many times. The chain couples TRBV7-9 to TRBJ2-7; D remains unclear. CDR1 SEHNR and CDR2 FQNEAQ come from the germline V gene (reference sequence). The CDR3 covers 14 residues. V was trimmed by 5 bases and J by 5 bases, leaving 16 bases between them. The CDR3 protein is CASSPKMAGHEQYF. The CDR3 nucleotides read TGTGCCAGCAGCCCTAAGATGGCTGGCCACGAGCAGTACTTC.

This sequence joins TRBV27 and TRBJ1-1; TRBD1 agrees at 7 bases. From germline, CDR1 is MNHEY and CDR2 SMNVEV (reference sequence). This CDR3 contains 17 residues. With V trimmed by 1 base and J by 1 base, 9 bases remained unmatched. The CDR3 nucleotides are TGTGCCAGCAGTTTATACCCCCCTGACAGGGAGAACACTGAAGCTTTCTTT. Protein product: CASSLYPPDRENTEAFF.

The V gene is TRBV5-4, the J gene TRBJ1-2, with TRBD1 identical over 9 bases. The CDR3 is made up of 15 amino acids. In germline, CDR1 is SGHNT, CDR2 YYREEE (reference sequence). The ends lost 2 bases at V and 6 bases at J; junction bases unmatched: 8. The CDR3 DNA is TGTGCCAGCAGCTTTGACAGGGGGGCAGAGGATGGCTACACCTTC. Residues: CASSFDRGAEDGYTF.